These T cell receptor beta chains were read from a single sample in a study of monozygotic twins with inflammatory bowel disease. From its re-call of the 5' RACE reads, TCRdb lists each CDR3 protein once, without DNA. Here the sample table reports around 410,000 distinct CDR3 sequences. What was sequenced was blood. The receptors were sampled from a human donor with ulcerative colitis or Crohn's disease, or a healthy co-twin of an affected twin (not recorded which). CDR3s include the opening cysteine and the closing phenylalanine or tryptophan. Fields, in order: V gene, CDR3 length, J gene, CDR3 protein.

>TRBV28|14|TRBJ2-5
CASSLPQDSPTQYF
>TRBV7-2|16|TRBJ2-5
CASSLAIGGAQETQYF
>TRBV12-3/TRBV12-4|15|TRBJ2-5
CASSRSGGALETQYF
>TRBV3-1|13|TRBJ1-1
CASSQDVTSEAFF
>TRBV20-1|15|TRBJ1-5
CSAESWRNSNQPQHF
>TRBV5-4|16|TRBJ2-5
CASSLGAGGYQETQYF
>TRBV29-1|11|TRBJ1-2
CSVNTGVGYTF
>TRBV11-1|16|TRBJ2-1
CASSYTFLTAYNEQFF
>TRBV5-4|15|TRBJ2-5
CASSFVTTSQETQYF
>TRBV7-8|15|TRBJ1-5
CASSLSSRVAQPQHF
>TRBV7-9|17|TRBJ2-1
CASSPQGSGGGNNEQFF
>TRBV7-9|15|TRBJ2-3
CASSGMGDRTDTQYF
>TRBV18|16|TRBJ2-5
CASSPLTGDVQETQYF
>TRBV2|15|TRBJ2-7
CASSAEAIQGSEQYF
>TRBV3-1|15|TRBJ1-1
CASSHPRKGAPEAFF
>TRBV18|13|TRBJ2-1
CASSQPGYNEQFF
>TRBV24-1|14|TRBJ1-5
CATSDTYSNQPQHF
>TRBV30|14|TRBJ1-5
CAWSVGQSGQPQHF
>TRBV28|12|TRBJ1-3
CAGSLPLNTIYF
>TRBV29-1|14|TRBJ2-3
CSVVPAVSTDTQYF
>TRBV12-3/TRBV12-4|16|TRBJ2-3
CASIQNWDRVTDTQYF
>TRBV6-6|14|TRBJ1-1
CASRGKESNTEAFF
>TRBV27|15|TRBJ2-7
CASSLGLPSTYEQYF